The T cell receptor (beta chain) under discussion was sequenced for a study of prognosis after radiotherapy for stage I lung cancer. In germline, CDR1 is LGHDT, CDR2 YNNKEL (reference sequence). The CDR3 has 14 amino acids. V was cut by 6 bases and J by 7 bases, with 13 bases left in between. TCR beta CDR3 amplification from genomic DNA was performed by two-round multiplex PCR. First-round PCR employed TRBV- and TRBJ-specific primers for each gene. A single record per CDR3 protein comes from TCRdb applying MiXCR to the multiplex PCR reads. The table records tens of thousands of distinct CDR3 sequences, 30% to 40% of them present only once. At least ten counts were recorded for this clonotype.

V gene TRBV3-1 combines with J gene TRBJ1-6, with a tentative D call TRBD1 (5 bases). The sample here was PBMCs, taken before or after stereotactic body radiation therapy (not recorded which). This clonotype originated in a donor over 45 with non-small cell lung cancer. The chain's CDR3 is CASRTGTENSPLHF. The CDR3 DNA is TGTGCCAGCAGAACCGGGACGGAGAATTCACCCCTCCACTTT.